Below, 18 T cell receptor beta chains from the same sample are listed, as sequenced in a study of cytomegalovirus exposure and HLA in healthy donors. Profiled with immunoSEQ multiplex PCR; TCRdb holds only in-frame clones, not every one. The sample consists of tens of thousands of clones, approximately 93% of them appearing once. Sequenced input: PBMCs. The receptors were gathered from a woman in her twenties or thirties in good health and CMV-seropositive.

This chain uses TRBV27 with TRBJ1-2; D is unresolved. The CDR3 totals 16 residues. In germline, CDR1 is MNHEY, CDR2 SMNVEV (reference sequence). V lost 5 bases and J lost 4, with 20 bases in between. The CDR3 DNA reads as TGTGCCAGCAGTCCCCAAGGACGACTTGAGGGCTATGGCTACACCTTC. Translating it yields CASSPQGRLEGYGYTF.

The chain recombines TRBV15 with TRBJ2-6; possibly TRBD2 for D (5 bases). The germline V and J ends were trimmed by 2 bases and 0 bases, with 17 bases remaining between them. The CDR3 is made up of 19 amino acids. Germline V CDR1 and CDR2: LNHNV, YYDKDF (reference sequence). DNA of the CDR3: TGTGCCACCAGCAGACGCCTAGGCGGGCCCAACTCTGGGGCCAACGTCCTGACTTTC. Protein sequence: CATSRRLGGPNSGANVLTF.

This chain uses TRBV7-2 with TRBJ2-5; 9 positions match TRBD2. The V gene end was trimmed by 5 bases and the J gene end by 2 bases; junction bases not matched to a gene: 12. This CDR3 is 17 amino acids long. Looked up from germline, CDR1 is SGHTA and CDR2 is FQGNSA. This CDR3 is CASSLGLAGRIQETQYF. CDR3 bases: TGTGCCAGCAGCCTGGGGCTAGCGGGGAGAATTCAAGAGACCCAGTACTTC.

The chain uses TRBV7-2 and TRBJ2-1; 14 bases line up with TRBD2. Per the germline V gene, CDR1 is SGHTA and CDR2 is FQGNSA. The CDR3 extends over 15 amino acids. Trimming took 4 bases from V and 12 from J; bases not matched to a gene: 8. Written as DNA, the CDR3 is TGTGCCAGCAGCTCTTGGGGGACTAGCGGGAGAGTGCAGTTCTTC. Translated, it gives CASSSWGTSGRVQFF.

The chain is built from TRBV21-1 and TRBJ1-1; TRBD1, as called in the table, went unchecked against the DNA. TRBV21-1 is termed a pseudogene. This CDR3 comprises 16 residues. In DNA, the CDR3 is TGTGCCAGCAGCAGGGGGCGTGGGGGATTGGGGCTCGGAGCTTTCTTT. Its translation: CASSRGRGGLGLGAFF.

The chain uses TRBV28 and TRBJ1-1, with TRBD1 as a possible D gene (6 bases). Looked up from germline, CDR1 is MDHEN and CDR2 is SYDVKM. Trimming took 5 bases from V and 0 from J, leaving 13 bases between them. This CDR3 has 15 amino acids. The CDR3 coding sequence is TGTGCCAGCAGTGGCCAGACAGGTGTGAACACTGAAGCTTTCTTT. Translated: CASSGQTGVNTEAFF.

The chain joins TRBV6-1 to TRBJ2-2; 8 positions agree with TRBD2. The CDR3 covers 17 residues. The V segment lost 4 bases and the J segment 3 bases; nucleotides outside the gene matches: 10. CDR1 is MNHNS and CDR2 is SASEGT in the germline V gene. CDR3 region: CASSASAGGVHTGELFF. DNA of the CDR3: TGTGCCAGCAGTGCGAGTGCGGGAGGAGTTCACACCGGGGAGCTGTTTTTT.

V gene TRBV23-1 combines with J gene TRBJ2-5, with TRBD2 as a possible D gene (7 bases). TRBV23-1 counts as an open reading frame of uncertain function. The CDR3 consists of 15 residues. V lost 2 bases and J 5 bases, leaving 15 bases between the germline ends. The CDR3 nucleotides are TGCGCCAGCAGTCAAGAGGGAGGGGGGGGCGAGACCCAGTACTTC. Encoded protein: CASSQEGGGGETQYF.

J is TRBJ2-6 and V is TRBV5-4; tentative D call: TRBD1 (6 bases). Trimming took 2 bases from V and 4 from J, leaving 10 bases between them. The germline V gene encodes CDR1 SGHNT and CDR2 YYREEE (reference sequence). This CDR3 has 15 residues. CDR3 sequence: CASSFGQLGANVLTF. The DNA of the CDR3 is TGTGCCAGCAGCTTCGGACAGCTCGGGGCCAACGTCCTGACTTTC. Complete variable domain (other parts from reference TRBV5-4 and TRBJ2-6): ETGVTQSPTHLIKTRGQQVTLRCSSQSGHNTVSWYQQALGQGPQFIFQYYREEENGRGNFPPRFSGLQFPNYSSELNVNALELDDSALYLCASSFGQLGANVLTFGAGSRLTVL.

This chain links TRBV7-9 with TRBJ2-1, with D hard to call. The V and J ends lost 7 bases and 6 bases respectively, with 7 bases between them. CDR1 SEHNR and CDR2 FQNEAQ come from the germline V gene (reference sequence). This CDR3 has 11 amino acids. The CDR3: CASTNSNEQFF. The CDR3 nucleotides are TGTGCCAGCACTAACTCCAATGAGCAGTTCTTC.

This sequence joins TRBV7-2 and TRBJ2-1; 10 bases line up with TRBD2. Unmatched junction bases numbered 10, after V lost 1 base and J lost 4 bases. There are 18 residues in the CDR3. Germline-derived CDR1 and CDR2 are SGHTA and FQGNSA. CDR3 coding DNA: TGTGCCAGCAGCTTAGTCTCAGGTGGGACTAGCGCGTACAATGAGCAGTTCTTC. The encoded protein is CASSLVSGGTSAYNEQFF.

The chain carries TRBV20-1 and TRBJ2-1, with D perhaps TRBD2 (5 bases). Trimming removed 7 bases at V and 7 bases at J, with 11 bases between. Germline CDR1 and CDR2: DFQATT and SNEGSKA (reference sequence). This CDR3 has 11 amino acids. CDR3 sequence reads: CSESGVNEQFF. CDR3 nucleotide sequence: TGCAGTGAAAGCGGAGTAAATGAGCAGTTCTTC.

The V gene is TRBV9, the J gene TRBJ2-7, with D perhaps matching TRBD1 (5 bases). The CDR3 contains 17 residues. The V gene lost 0 bases and the J gene lost 5 bases, with 21 bases spanning the gap. Germline CDR1 reads SGDLS; CDR2 reads YYNGEE. CDR3 region: CASSVEATGRGWNEQYF. CDR3 in DNA: TGTGCCAGCAGCGTAGAGGCAACGGGTAGGGGCTGGAACGAGCAGTACTTC.

V is TRBV5-5 and J is TRBJ2-7; 8 bases are a match to TRBD1. CDR1 and CDR2 from the germline V gene are SGHKS and YYEKEE (reference sequence). CDR3 length: 14 residues. V shed 4 bases and J 7 bases; nucleotides not matched to a gene: 10. The CDR3 nucleotides are TGTGCCAGCAGCGCCGGACAGGGAGTTAGGGAGCAGTACTTC. Translated: CASSAGQGVREQYF.

The chain joins TRBV28 to TRBJ2-7; 13 positions match TRBD2. After removal of 3 bases from V and 2 bases from J, the junction contained 1 base not matched to a gene. CDR3 length: 15 amino acids. The germline V gene has CDR1 MDHEN and CDR2 SYDVKM. Here the CDR3 DNA reads TGTGCCAGCAGTTTTACTAGCGGGAGGGCCTACGAGCAGTACTTC. It translates to CASSFTSGRAYEQYF.

V gene TRBV4-1 combines with J gene TRBJ1-2; possible D gene TRBD1, 5 bases. The CDR3 runs 14 residues. With 0 bases removed from V and 3 bases from J, the gap between germline ends came to 8 bases. Germline loops: CDR1 MGHRA, CDR2 YSYEKL. The DNA for the CDR3 is TGCGCCAGCAGCCAAGAAGGGGAGGACTATGGCTACACCTTC. Protein product: CASSQEGEDYGYTF.

V is TRBV5-1 and J is TRBJ1-2; maybe TRBD1 (6 bases). V lost 4 bases and J lost 8, with 15 bases in between. The germline V gene has CDR1 SGHRS and CDR2 YFSETQ. The length of the CDR3 is 13 residues. The CDR3 spells CASSGKQGLGYTF. CDR3 nucleotides: TGCGCCAGCAGCGGAAAACAGGGTTTGGGCTACACCTTC.

This chain links TRBV28 with TRBJ1-2, with D perhaps matching TRBD1 (6 bases). CDR1 and CDR2 (germline): MDHEN, SYDVKM. CDR3 length: 13 amino acids. V was shortened by 6 bases and J by 4 bases, with 12 bases between the two germline ends. CDR3 region: CASSGTSSYGYTF. The CDR3 coding sequence is TGTGCCAGCAGCGGGACATCCTCCTATGGCTACACCTTC.